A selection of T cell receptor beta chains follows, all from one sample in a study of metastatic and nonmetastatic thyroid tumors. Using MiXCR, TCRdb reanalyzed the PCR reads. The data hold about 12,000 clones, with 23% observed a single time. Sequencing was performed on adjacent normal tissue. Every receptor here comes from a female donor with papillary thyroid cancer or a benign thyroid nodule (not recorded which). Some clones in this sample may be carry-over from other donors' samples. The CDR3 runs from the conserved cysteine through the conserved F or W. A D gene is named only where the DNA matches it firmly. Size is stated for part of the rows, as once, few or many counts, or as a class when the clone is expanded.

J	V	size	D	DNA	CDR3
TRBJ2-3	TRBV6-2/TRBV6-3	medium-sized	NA	TGTGCCAGCATGCCGGGAGTTAAGGATACGCAGTATTTT	CASMPGVKDTQYF
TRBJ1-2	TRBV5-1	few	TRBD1	TGCGCCAGCAGCTCGGGACAGGGTTTAGGTGGCTACACCTTC	CASSSGQGLGGYTF
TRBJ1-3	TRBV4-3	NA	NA	TGCGCCAGCAGCCAGGACAGTTCTGGAAACACCATATATTTT	CASSQDSSGNTIYF
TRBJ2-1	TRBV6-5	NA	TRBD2	TGTGCCAGCAGGTACGTCTTCGGGACTAGCGGGAGGGAGGAGCAGTTCTTC	CASRYVFGTSGREEQFF
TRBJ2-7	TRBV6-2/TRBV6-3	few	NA	TGTGCCAGCAGTTACTCGGCGTGGCAGTACTTC	CASSYSAWQYF
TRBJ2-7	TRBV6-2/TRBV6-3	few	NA	TGTGCCAACAGTTACCACCAGGCTTCCTACGAGCAGTACTTC	CANSYHQASYEQYF
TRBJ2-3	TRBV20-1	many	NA	TGCAGTGCTAGAGGCCCAACAGGCACAGATACGCAGTATTTT	CSARGPTGTDTQYF
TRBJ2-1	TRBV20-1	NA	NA	TGCAGTGGGGCCTCTGCGGTCACGAGCTACTACAATGAGCAGTTCTTC	CSGASAVTSYYNEQFF
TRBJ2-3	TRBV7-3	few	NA	TGTGCCAGCAGCTTAACGGGAGTACCCACAGATACGCAGTATTTT	CASSLTGVPTDTQYF
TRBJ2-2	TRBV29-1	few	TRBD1	TGCAGCTCGACAGGGGTCGTCTCCGGGGAGCTGTTTTTT	CSSTGVVSGELFF
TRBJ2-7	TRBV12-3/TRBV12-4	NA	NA	TGTGCCAGCAGTTTAGGAGGGGGGTCGGCCTACGAGCAGTACTTC	CASSLGGGSAYEQYF
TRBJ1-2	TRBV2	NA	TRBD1	TGTGCCAGCAGTGAACAGGGACAGGGAAACTATGGCTACACCTTC	CASSEQGQGNYGYTF
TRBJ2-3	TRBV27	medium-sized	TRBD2	TGTGCCAGCATACCGTTAGCGGGGTTAGATACGCAGTATTTT	CASIPLAGLDTQYF
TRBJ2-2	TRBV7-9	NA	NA	TGTGCCAGCAGCTTAGATATTGAGAACACCGGGGAGCTGTTTTTT	CASSLDIENTGELFF
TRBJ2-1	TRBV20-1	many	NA	TGCAGTGCTAGAGTAGCTAGCTCCTACAATGAGCAGTTCTTC	CSARVASSYNEQFF
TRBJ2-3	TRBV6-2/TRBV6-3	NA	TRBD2	TGTGCCAGCAGTTACGGAGCGGGGCTTTGCACAGATACGCAGTATTTT	CASSYGAGLCTDTQYF
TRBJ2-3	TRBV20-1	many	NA	TGCAGTGCTAGACGGCGGACCACCTGGGATACGCAGTATTTT	CSARRRTTWDTQYF
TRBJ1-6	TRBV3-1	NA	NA	TGTGCCAGCAGCCAAGCAGACGCACCCCTCCACTTT	CASSQADAPLHF
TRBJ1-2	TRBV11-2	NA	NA	TGTGCCAGCAGCTCCTACGGTCTCAATGGCTACACCTTC	CASSSYGLNGYTF
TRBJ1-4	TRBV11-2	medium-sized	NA	TGTGCCAGCAGCTCCAACCCGGACGGGGTAAATGAAAAACTGTTTTTT	CASSSNPDGVNEKLFF
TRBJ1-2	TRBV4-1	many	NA	TGCGCCAGCAGCCAAAAAGAAAAGGGGAACAGCTACTATGGCTACACCTTC	CASSQKEKGNSYYGYTF
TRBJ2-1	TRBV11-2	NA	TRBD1	TGTGCCAGCAGCCCGGAGGACAGGGAGTACAATGAGCAGTTCTTC	CASSPEDREYNEQFF
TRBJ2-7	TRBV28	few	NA	TGTGCCAGCAGTTTCACCTCGCTGAGTCAAGGGGAGCAGTACTTC	CASSFTSLSQGEQYF
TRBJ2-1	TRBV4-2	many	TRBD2	TGTGCCAGCAGCCCCAGCCTCCCCGGGACTAGAGACGTTTACAATGAGCAGTTCTTC	CASSPSLPGTRDVYNEQFF
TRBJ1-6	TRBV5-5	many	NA	TGTGCCAGCAGCTGGGATTCGGGTGTGCCCCTCCACTTT	CASSWDSGVPLHF
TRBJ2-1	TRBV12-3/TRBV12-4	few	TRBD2	TGTGCCAGCAGTGGGACTAGCGGGGGGATCTACAATGAGCAGTTCTTC	CASSGTSGGIYNEQFF
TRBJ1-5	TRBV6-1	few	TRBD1	TGTGCCAGCAGAACCCGGGACAGCTTTAATCAGCCCCAGCATTTT	CASRTRDSFNQPQHF
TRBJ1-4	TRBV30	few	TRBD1	TGTGCCTGGAGTGCCGGACAGGGACCTAATGAAAAACTGTTTTTT	CAWSAGQGPNEKLFF
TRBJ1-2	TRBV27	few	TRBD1	TGTGCCAGCAGTTTAGGGACAGGGGGCAGTGGCTACACCTTC	CASSLGTGGSGYTF
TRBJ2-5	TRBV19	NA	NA	TGTGCCAGTAGTGAACGTCAGCGTGCCCACTACTTC	CASSERQRAHYF
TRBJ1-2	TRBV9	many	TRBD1	TGTGCCAGCAGCCCCGGGACAGGCTATGGCTACACCTTC	CASSPGTGYGYTF
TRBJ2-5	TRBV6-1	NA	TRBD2	TGTGCCAGCAGACAGGCCGGGACTAATAGGGAGACCCTCTCCTTC	CASRQAGTNRETLSF